The rows below give T cell receptor beta chains drawn from one sample of a study of T cell repertoires in cytomegalovirus infection. These receptors lack a known antigen. Via MiXCR, TCRdb re-called the reads, giving one row per CDR3 protein. The sample has under 850,000 distinct CDR3 sequences, roughly 33% seen once; the top ten hold about 18%. The material was cultured PBMCs, obtained from culture after CMV antigen stimulation. The receptor source for this set is a human donor in good health (CMV status not recorded). Some clones in this sample may be carry-over from other donors' samples. Each CDR3 is given with its conserved first and last residue. D genes are given only for firm matches. Not all rows give a size; the values are once, few, many and, for expanded clones, a class.

size,V,length,D,J,DNA,CDR3
few,TRBV6-2/TRBV6-3,12,.,TRBJ2-5,TGTGCCAGCAGTTCCAGGGTAGAGACCCAGTACTTC,CASSSRVETQYF
many,TRBV7-2,13,.,TRBJ2-2,TGTGCCAGCAGCTCCGGGGGCGCCGGGGAGCTGTTTTTT,CASSSGGAGELFF
.,TRBV4-1,16,.,TRBJ2-1,TGCGCCAGCAGCCAAGGACGTGCAGGTTGGGGCGATGAGCAGTTCTTC,CASSQGRAGWGDEQFF
many,TRBV7-2,12,.,TRBJ2-7,TGTGCCAGCAGCCCTACCCCCTACGAGCAGTACTTC,CASSPTPYEQYF
few,TRBV11-3,17,TRBD1,TRBJ2-2,TGTGCCAGCAGCTCCGAGGGCTGGGACAGAAACACCGGGGAGCTGTTTTTT,CASSSEGWDRNTGELFF
once,TRBV2,15,.,TRBJ1-3,TGTGCCACCGCGGGAGAGCTTTTAATTGGAAACACCATATATTTT,CATAGELLIGNTIYF
.,TRBV10-3,16,TRBD1,TRBJ1-5,TGTGGCATCAGTGAGCAAGAGGGGGCGAGCAATCAGCCCCAGCATTTT,CGISEQEGASNQPQHF
few,TRBV20-1,15,.,TRBJ2-1,TGCAGTGCTAGAGGCGGCCTACTAGCTACAATGAAGCAGTTCTTC,CSARGGLLATMKQFF
.,TRBV18,13,TRBD1,TRBJ1-4,TGTGCCAGCTCACCAGGGGACAGTGAAAAACTGTTTTTT,CASSPGDSEKLFF
.,TRBV3-1,14,.,TRBJ2-3,TGCGCCAGCAGCCAAGAGGCAGGGACAGATACGCAGTATTTT,CASSQEAGTDTQYF
.,TRBV12-3/TRBV12-4,16,.,TRBJ2-3,TGTGCCAGCAGTTTATTTTGGGGGAACGGCACAGATACGCAGTATTTT,CASSLFWGNGTDTQYF
few,TRBV11-2,17,TRBD1,TRBJ2-7,TGTGCCAGCAGCCGGGACAGGTGGGACGGTCACTCCTACGAGCAGTACTTC,CASSRDRWDGHSYEQYF
.,TRBV10-3,12,TRBD1,TRBJ2-2,TGTGCCATCAGGACAGGGCCCGGGGAGCTGTTTTTT,CAIRTGPGELFF
.,TRBV20-1,16,.,TRBJ2-7,TGCAGTGCTAGTGGCGGAGAGCGGGCCATCCCCTACGAGCAGTACTTC,CSASGGERAIPYEQYF
few,TRBV6-8,17,TRBD2,TRBJ2-3,TGTGCCAGCAGTTACCTAAGCGGGAGTCCCAGCACAGATACGCAGTATTTT,CASSYLSGSPSTDTQYF
many,TRBV7-2,17,.,TRBJ1-5,TGTGCCAGCAGCCCGAAGAACCCGCTTAAAAAACATCAGCCCCAGCATTTT,CASSPKNPLKKHQPQHF
few,TRBV28,15,TRBD1,TRBJ2-5,TGTGCCAGCAGTTTAGACAGGGCCGTACGGGAGACCCAGTACTTC,CASSLDRAVRETQYF
.,TRBV7-9,16,.,TRBJ2-7,TGTGCCAGCAGCCTTACCTCAGGGCAGGGATCCTACGAGCAGTACTTC,CASSLTSGQGSYEQYF
.,TRBV9,13,.,TRBJ2-5,TGTGCCAGCAGCGCAATATCCCAAGAGACCCAGTACTTC,CASSAISQETQYF
few,TRBV12-3/TRBV12-4,15,.,TRBJ2-7,TGTGCCAGCAGTCCTGGGGGCAAATTAGCCTACGAGCAGTACTTC,CASSPGGKLAYEQYF
few,TRBV7-6,15,.,TRBJ1-5,TGTGCCAGCAGCAGCGGACAGACTAGCAATCAGCCCCAGCATTTT,CASSSGQTSNQPQHF
few,TRBV3-1,13,.,TRBJ1-2,TGTGCCAGCAGCCAAGATCAGTTCTATGGCTACACCTTC,CASSQDQFYGYTF
.,TRBV7-9,15,.,TRBJ2-3,TGTGCCAGCAGCCCTGGAGGGCAGAGGTCAGATACGCAGTATTTT,CASSPGGQRSDTQYF
.,TRBV2,17,TRBD1,TRBJ1-1,TGTGCCAGCAGTCGCAACAGGGGGACCGTCCCGAACACTGAAGCTTTCTTT,CASSRNRGTVPNTEAFF
few,TRBV28,14,.,TRBJ2-1,TGTGCCAGCAGCAAACGACCCAGAGGGAATGAGCAGTTCTTC,CASSKRPRGNEQFF
few,TRBV4-1,14,.,TRBJ2-7,TGCGCCAGCAGCACGAATACAGGGACCTACGAGCAGTACTTC,CASSTNTGTYEQYF
.,TRBV27,15,.,TRBJ2-5,TGTGCCAGCAGTTTATCTCGGCTATCCGGGGAGACCCAGTACTTC,CASSLSRLSGETQYF
many,TRBV7-2,15,TRBD2,TRBJ2-7,TGTGCCAGCAGCGGATGGGCGGGAGCGCAGAACGAGCAGTACTTC,CASSGWAGAQNEQYF
.,TRBV29-1,11,TRBD1,TRBJ1-2,TGCAGCCTGGGGACAGACTATGGCTACACCTTC,CSLGTDYGYTF
.,TRBV11-2,13,TRBD1,TRBJ2-1,TGTGCCAGCAGCTCGGGACAGGGTAGTGAGCAGTTCTTC,CASSSGQGSEQFF
.,TRBV4-1,10,.,TRBJ2-1,TGCGCCAGCGGACCAACAGCGCAGTTCTTC,CASGPTAQFF
.,TRBV19,15,.,TRBJ2-3,TGTGCCAGTAGTATAGGGGGGGCTGGCACAGATACGCAGTATTTT,CASSIGGAGTDTQYF
few,TRBV20-1,16,.,TRBJ2-3,TGCAGTGCCCTTAACCCCGGGCAGGGGAGCACAGATACGCAGTATTTT,CSALNPGQGSTDTQYF
.,TRBV20-1,16,TRBD2,TRBJ2-7,TGCAGTGCTAAGGGACTAGCGGGAGGAAGAGAGGACGAGCAGTACTTC,CSAKGLAGGREDEQYF
few,TRBV5-4,15,.,TRBJ1-1,TGTGCCAGCAGCCCATGGACGGTAGCGAACACTGAAGCTTTCTTT,CASSPWTVANTEAFF
.,TRBV27,15,.,TRBJ1-5,TGTGCCAGCAGTCCCGGATGGGGGGCAACTCAGCCCCAGCATTTT,CASSPGWGATQPQHF
.,TRBV5-3,14,.,TRBJ1-1,TGTGCCAGCAGCTTGGTGGGGGAGGGCAGCGAAGCTTTCTTT,CASSLVGEGSEAFF
.,TRBV19,14,.,TRBJ2-3,TGTGCCAGTACCGAAGACTACCGCACAGATACGCAGTATTTT,CASTEDYRTDTQYF
.,TRBV5-1,15,.,TRBJ2-1,TGCGCCAGCAGCTTGGGAGGGTTTCAGGTCTTGGAGCAGTTCTTC,CASSLGGFQVLEQFF
few,TRBV10-3,11,.,TRBJ2-1,TGTGCCATCAGGGAATACAATGAGCAGTTCTTC,CAIREYNEQFF
.,TRBV7-9,14,.,TRBJ2-3,TGTGCCAGCAGCCGGGGGACCTACACAGATACGCAGTATTTT,CASSRGTYTDTQYF
.,TRBV7-6,14,TRBD2,TRBJ2-2,TGTGCCAGCAGCCGGACTAGCGCTAGCGGGGAGCTGTTTTTT,CASSRTSASGELFF
once,TRBV20-1,15,.,TRBJ2-7,TGCAGTGCTAGAACCCTACAGGGATACTCCTACGAGCAGTACTTC,CSARTLQGYSYEQYF
.,TRBV7-8,14,.,TRBJ1-2,TGTGCCAGCAGCTTACGACCCTACCTGAGTGGCTACACCTTC,CASSLRPYLSGYTF
few,TRBV10-3,13,.,TRBJ2-7,TGTGCCATCAGTCATAGACAGCCCTACGAGCAGTACTTC,CAISHRQPYEQYF
few,TRBV30,12,.,TRBJ1-1,TGTGCCTGGAGTATAGGAAGGACTGAAGCTTTCTTT,CAWSIGRTEAFF
many,TRBV7-2,14,TRBD1,TRBJ1-6,TGTGCCAGCAGCTTCGGGGCGTCAGGGGGACCCCTCCACTTT,CASSFGASGGPLHF
.,TRBV27,15,TRBD2,TRBJ2-3,TGTGCCAGCAGTTCCCAGGGACTAGCGGGGGGAACGCAGTATTTT,CASSSQGLAGGTQYF
.,TRBV19,15,.,TRBJ1-5,TGTGCCAGTAGTACCGGCGGGGGAAGCAATCAGCCCCAGCATTTT,CASSTGGGSNQPQHF
.,TRBV7-8,16,.,TRBJ2-7,TGTGCCAGCAGCTTAACGGGGACCGGGACTCTCGACGAGCAGTACTTC,CASSLTGTGTLDEQYF
few,TRBV28,15,.,TRBJ1-2,TGTGCCAGCAGTTTATCGGGGGTTCCCTCCTATGGCTACACCTTC,CASSLSGVPSYGYTF
many,TRBV12-3/TRBV12-4,12,.,TRBJ1-2,TGTGCCAGCAGTCCCGGGAACTATGGCTACACCTTC,CASSPGNYGYTF
.,TRBV7-2,17,.,TRBJ2-1,TGTGCCAGCAGCTTAGATGGCCCCCCCCAGTCCTACAATGAGCAGTTCTTC,CASSLDGPPQSYNEQFF
.,TRBV7-8,14,.,TRBJ1-1,TGTGCCAGCAGCTCCTATGGAGGGCGAACTGAAGCTTTCTTT,CASSSYGGRTEAFF